Below are 11 T cell receptor beta chains sequenced from a single sample in a study of shared clonotypes between healthy human individuals. Naive CD8 cells comprised CD45RO-negative, CCR7-positively selected cells, excluding terminally differentiated effector memory CD45RA+ cells. TCRdb's copy holds only in-frame clones and misses some; the assay was immunoSEQ multiplex PCR. The sample has hundreds of thousands of clones; roughly 98% are singletons. The sequenced material came from naive CD8+ T cells sorted from blood. These receptor sequences come from a man aged 30-40 years in good health.

J is TRBJ1-5 and V is TRBV9, with 8 bases fitting TRBD1. This CDR3 has 14 amino acids. The V and J ends lost 0 bases and 5 bases, in that order; junction bases with no gene match: 1. The germline CDR1 and CDR2 sequences are SGDLS and YYNGEE. Written as DNA, the CDR3 is TGTGCCAGCAGCGTAGGGACAGGGTATCAGCCCCAGCATTTT. Its protein product is CASSVGTGYQPQHF.

The chain employs TRBV28 and TRBJ2-7; 8 nucleotides align to TRBD2. The CDR3 runs to 13 residues. V trimming: 7 bases; J trimming: 1 base; junction bases outside the gene matches: 3. Germline-derived CDR1 and CDR2 are MDHEN and SYDVKM. The CDR3 protein is CASKLAGSYEQYF. The CDR3 region has the DNA TGTGCCAGCAAGCTAGCGGGTTCCTACGAGCAGTACTTC.

This chain uses TRBV7-9 with TRBJ2-3; 12 bases line up with TRBD2. Germline V lookup: CDR1 SEHNR, CDR2 FQNEAQ (reference sequence). V was pared by 4 bases and J by 5 bases, with 7 bases of the junction left unmatched. CDR3 length: 16 residues. The CDR3 nucleotides are TGTGCCAGCAGCTCAAAAGGGGGACTAGCGGGAGATACGCAGTATTTT. Its translation: CASSSKGGLAGDTQYF.

J is TRBJ2-7 and V is TRBV28, with TRBD1 as a possible D gene (6 bases). Trimming removed 4 bases at V and 0 bases at J, with 10 bases between. The CDR3 runs 14 residues. Germline assignment: CDR1 MDHEN and CDR2 SYDVKM. CDR3 sequence: CASSSADSSYEQYF. The CDR3 nucleotides are TGTGCCAGCAGTTCGGCGGACAGCTCCTACGAGCAGTACTTC.

The CDR3, as DNA: TGTGCCAGCCAAGACACGACAGGGGGAGATTATAACTATGGCTACACCTTC. Its protein product is CASQDTTGGDYNYGYTF. The chain uses TRBV7-9 and TRBJ1-2; TRBD1 matches 9 bases. V was clipped by 8 bases and J by 1 base; unmatched bases: 14. This CDR3 has 17 amino acids. Germline CDR1 and CDR2: SEHNR and FQNEAQ (reference sequence).

This clone was seen once. The V gene is TRBV29-1, the J gene TRBJ1-1; no clear D. The CDR3 sequence is 12 residues long. Germline assignment: CDR1 SQVTM and CDR2 ANQGSEA. V was shortened by 3 bases and J by 6 bases, with 11 bases between the two germline ends. The chain's CDR3 is CSVDSTDAEAFF. The CDR3 DNA reads as TGCAGCGTTGATTCTACGGACGCTGAAGCTTTCTTT.

The V gene is TRBV7-2, the J gene TRBJ2-7; D is ambiguous. CDR1 is SGHTA, CDR2 FQGNSA, per germline. Trimming shortened V by 5 bases and J by 2 bases, and 10 bases separated the two germline ends. This CDR3 has 13 residues. In DNA form, the CDR3 reads TGTGCCAGCAGCCCCGGACGGACCTACGAGCAGTACTTC. Its translation is CASSPGRTYEQYF.

The rearrangement links TRBV7-6 to TRBJ2-1, with 7 bases lining up with TRBD1. The J segment lost 4 bases and the V segment lost 3 bases, leaving 0 bases of the junction unmatched. The CDR3 length is 13 residues. Per the germline V gene, CDR1 is SGHVS and CDR2 is FNYEAQ. The CDR3 bases are TGTGCCAGCAGCTTGACAGGGTACAATGAGCAGTTCTTC. Translating it yields CASSLTGYNEQFF.

In this sample, this clone turned up once. V and J are TRBV29-1 and TRBJ2-7; tentative D call: TRBD2 (6 bases). The germline V gene has CDR1 SQVTM and CDR2 ANQGSEA. The CDR3 contains 12 residues. Trimming removed 7 bases from V and 5 bases from J, with 15 bases in between. CDR3 region: CSGYVTGDEQYF. The CDR3 coding sequence is TGCAGCGGCTATGTGACGGGGGACGAGCAGTACTTC.

V and J are TRBV27 and TRBJ1-2, with TRBD1 as a possible D gene (6 bases). Trimming took off 1 base at V and 3 bases at J, with 18 bases between the two ends. Germline values: CDR1 MNHEY, CDR2 SMNVEV (reference sequence). The CDR3 is made up of 17 amino acids. The CDR3 DNA follows: TGTGCCAGCAGTTTATACCCGTACAGGGAGTTCGACTATGGCTACACCTTC. Translation gives CASSLYPYREFDYGYTF.

The chain's CDR3 is CASSLKGVGLAVNEQFF. The CDR3 DNA reads as TGTGCCAGCAGCTTAAAGGGAGTGGGACTAGCGGTTAATGAGCAGTTCTTC. J is TRBJ2-1 and V is TRBV7-2; 11 positions match TRBD2. CDR3 length equals 17 residues. J lost 7 bases, V lost 2 bases, and 10 bases had no gene match. Germline V lookup: CDR1 SGHTA, CDR2 FQGNSA.